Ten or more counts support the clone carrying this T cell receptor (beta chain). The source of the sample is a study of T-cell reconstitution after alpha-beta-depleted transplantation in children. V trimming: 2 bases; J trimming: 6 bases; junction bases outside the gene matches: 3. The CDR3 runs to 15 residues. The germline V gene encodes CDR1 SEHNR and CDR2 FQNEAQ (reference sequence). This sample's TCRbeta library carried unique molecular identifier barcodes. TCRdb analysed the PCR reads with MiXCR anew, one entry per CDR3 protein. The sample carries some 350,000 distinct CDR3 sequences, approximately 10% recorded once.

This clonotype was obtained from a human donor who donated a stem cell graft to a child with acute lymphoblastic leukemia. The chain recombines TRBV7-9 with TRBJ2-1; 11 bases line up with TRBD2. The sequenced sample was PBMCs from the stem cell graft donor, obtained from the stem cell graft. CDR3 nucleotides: TGTGCCAGCAGCTTAAGACTAGCGGGGCTCAATGAGCAGTTCTTC. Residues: CASSLRLAGLNEQFF.